This T cell receptor (beta chain) was sequenced for a study of CD8 T cells in Susac syndrome (dated by TCRdb to the late 2010s). About the full investigation: Whether CD8+ T cell activation and differentiation in Susac syndrome was antigen driven was tested using repertoire sequencing. The research as a whole found: The TCR sequencing and HLA analysis was acknowledged to have included a relatively small number of individuals.

Peripheral blood CD8+ and CD4+ T cells from healthy donors, Susac syndrome patients and multiple sclerosis patients were profiled using high-throughput TCR beta sequencing. Healthy donors were included as age- and sex-matched controls. Bulk CD8+ and CD4+ T cells were purified by magnetic negative isolation, whereas CD8+ TEMRA cells were enriched by FACS. Blood was drawn into EDTA tubes, processed within 24 hours, and PBMCs were isolated by density gradient centrifugation. PBMCs destined for TCR sequencing were cryopreserved in liquid nitrogen and later thawed in a 37 °C water bath. The sorted or isolated CD4+, CD8+ and CD8+ TEMRA cells had a purity of 90% or higher. RNA was extracted using the RNeasy kit, and roughly 0.45 to 1 ug of the RNA was reverse transcribed with random hexamers. TCR beta CDR3 regions were amplified with the immunoSEQ multiplex PCR assay covering 54 Vbeta and 13 Jbeta segments. Bias from PCR amplification was corrected by using a synthetic template baseline for primer optimization and for computational correction. The published analysis was carried out like this. Reads were annotated to V, D and J genes according to IMGT and were analyzed with immunoSEQ Analyzer, with only productive sequences retained. To calculate clonality, Shannon entropy was normalized by log2 of the number of productive unique sequences and then subtracted from one. For each patient and control, public and private clones were evaluated among the 100 most prevalent clones. Susac-specific clones were defined as absent from healthy and MS cohorts, 850 to 1,300 published viral clones and other ImmuneACCESS disease sequences. The public reads were quality trimmed at Q25 with fastp and then assembled into clones with MiXCR by TCRdb, keeping productive beta chains. Rows are unified per CDR3 protein, each entry keeping the most common DNA and genes. The V and J calls here are based on TCRdb, not the publication. In all, the sample holds fewer than 150,000 distinct CDR3 sequences, and 90% to 95% of those were seen once. The ten top clones hold over 0.1% of the sample.

Concerning this clonotype: Its antigen target is currently unknown. Per-base qualities were not stored, and no clone one base away is much larger.

The CDR3 sequence holds 17 residues, the cysteine and phenylalanine included. Only the CDR3 region is kept as DNA, spanning 51 bases read in frame from base 1. Taken from the germline V gene, the CDR1 and CDR2 loops are MDHEN and SYDVKM. V is pruned by 5 bases and J by 8 bases, leaving 12 bases of the junction without a gene match. Rearrangement joined TRBV28 to TRBJ2-1; 13 bases in the junction line up with TRBD2. The origin of this receptor is a human donor in good health. Sequencing was performed on CD4+ T cells from PBMCs. The DNA reads as follows: TGTGCCAGCAGTACCTGGACTAGCGGGAGAGGGGTCGATGAGCAGTTCTTC. It is translated as CASSTWTSGRGVDEQFF.